One and the same sample provided the 13 T cell receptor beta chains below, sequenced in a study of blood T cell repertoires in COVID-19 (dated by TCRdb to about 2020). Receptors were amplified or captured by the immunoSEQ multiplex PCR assay. TCRdb obtained this table from immuneACCESS and retained in-frame rearrangements with V and J assigned. These tables miss some clones; where compared with another copy, unresolved V genes account for less than half of the shortfall, and the remainder is unexplained. The sample profile shows 150,000 or so clones; roughly 88% of them were found once. The ten largest clones take up 15% of the sample. Material: PBMCs or T cells enriched from blood (not recorded which). All receptors come from a man aged 45-65 years who had recovered from COVID-19.

The chain carries TRBV28 and TRBJ2-5; D gene ambiguous. The germline V gene has CDR1 MDHEN and CDR2 SYDVKM. Trimming shortened V by 4 bases and J by 5 bases, and 14 bases separated the two germline ends. This CDR3 has 14 residues. The CDR3 sequence is CASSSSVVRETQYF. The DNA for the CDR3 is TGTGCCAGCAGTTCATCGGTTGTTCGCGAGACCCAGTACTTC.

The chain couples TRBV18 to TRBJ1-4, with D hard to call. Trimming left V 2 bases short and J 5 bases short, with 6 bases between. The V gene's germline CDR1 is KGHSH and CDR2 LQKENI. CDR3 length: 13 residues. This CDR3 is CASSPATNEKLFF. In DNA, the CDR3 is TGTGCCAGCTCACCAGCTACCAATGAAAAACTGTTTTTT.

The rearrangement uses TRBV6-5 and TRBJ1-2; TRBD1 matches 8 bases. V shed 2 bases and J 6 bases; nucleotides not matched to a gene: 5. The CDR3 runs 14 residues. Germline V gene data show CDR1 as MNHEY and CDR2 as SVGAGI. CDR3 sequence (DNA): TGTGCCAGCAGTTACCGACAGGGGACGGATGGCTACACCTTC. Its translation: CASSYRQGTDGYTF.

In DNA, the CDR3 is TGTGCCAGCAGCCTATATCGGACTAGCGGGGGATTAGCCAAAAACATTCAGTACTTC. Translation: CASSLYRTSGGLAKNIQYF. This chain joins TRBV4-2 and TRBJ2-4; 13 positions match TRBD2. The germline V gene has CDR1 LGHNA and CDR2 YNFKEQ. V lost 4 bases, J lost 0 bases, and 9 bases stayed unmatched. CDR3 length: 19 residues.

This clone has a single count. The rearrangement joins TRBV6-5 to TRBJ1-6; tentatively, D is TRBD1 (6 bases). This CDR3 has 14 amino acids. The V gene's germline CDR1 is MNHEY and CDR2 SVGAGI. Trimming took off 2 bases at V and 9 bases at J, with 11 bases between the two ends. CDR3 sequence reads: CASSYGGAGSPLHF. In DNA form, the CDR3 reads TGTGCCAGCAGTTACGGGGGGGCTGGTTCACCCCTCCACTTT.

The genes are TRBV11-3 and TRBJ1-1, with a tentative D call TRBD1 (6 bases). With 5 bases removed from V and 8 bases from J, the gap between germline ends came to 18 bases. This CDR3 spans 14 amino acids. From germline, CDR1 is SGHNT and CDR2 YENEEA. CDR3 sequence reads: CASSRRVSGEEAFF. CDR3 coding DNA: TGTGCCAGCAGCCGACGGGTATCAGGGGAGGAAGCTTTCTTT.

The rearrangement uses TRBV7-9 and TRBJ2-5, with a weak D call TRBD2 (6 bases). V lost 3 bases to trimming and J lost 0 bases, with 11 bases between them. CDR1 and CDR2 from the germline V gene are SEHNR and FQNEAQ (reference sequence). The CDR3 length is 15 residues. The chain's CDR3 is CASSLGTVYQETQYF. In DNA, the CDR3 is TGTGCCAGCAGCTTGGGGACTGTGTACCAAGAGACCCAGTACTTC.

This chain links TRBV11-2 with TRBJ1-2, with 7 bases fitting TRBD1. Germline lookup yields CDR1 SGHAT and CDR2 FQNNGV. This CDR3 region has 15 residues. V lost 1 base to trimming and J lost 2 bases; unmatched junction nucleotides: 4. The CDR3 nucleotides read TGTGCCAGCAGCTTAGCAGGGGGAAACAACTATGGCTACACCTTC. This gives the protein CASSLAGGNNYGYTF.

The V call is TRBV7-9, the J call TRBJ2-4, with 7 bases lining up with TRBD2. The J segment lost 1 base and the V segment lost 2 bases, leaving 5 bases of the junction unmatched. The CDR3 has 16 amino acids. In germline, CDR1 is SEHNR, CDR2 FQNEAQ (reference sequence). The CDR3 loop reads CASSLWEGSAKNIQYF. The DNA of the CDR3 is TGTGCCAGCAGCTTATGGGAGGGGTCGGCCAAAAACATTCAGTACTTC.

The chain joins TRBV3-1 (or the pseudogene TRBV3-2) to TRBJ2-3; no reliable D call. The germline CDR1 and CDR2 sequences are LGHDT and YNNKEL (reference sequence). The CDR3 is made up of 14 amino acids. The ends were cut back, 3 bases at V and 2 bases at J, with 9 bases in the middle. Written as DNA, the CDR3 is TGTGCCAGCAGCCATGGGCCCCTCACAGATACGCAGTATTTT. Translated: CASSHGPLTDTQYF.

On this clone itself: One junction end disagrees with the germline gene, perhaps due to a read error. The V and J genes are TRBV11-2 and TRBJ1-1; the D gene is possibly TRBD1 (6 bases). This CDR3 is built from 15 residues. Germline V lookup: CDR1 SGHAT, CDR2 FQNNGV. CDR3: CASSLVQGKNTEAFF. CDR3 DNA: TGTGCCAGCAGCTTAGTTCAGGGGAAGAACACTGAAGCTTTTTTT.

The chain joins TRBV10-2 to TRBJ2-4, with 7 nucleotides matching TRBD1. The CDR3 length is 15 residues. The V gene end was trimmed by 6 bases and the J gene end by 0 bases; junction bases not matched to a gene: 5. Germline-derived CDR1 and CDR2 are WSHSY and SAAADI. DNA for the CDR3: TGCGCCAGCAGCCACGAGGGGGCAGCCAAAAACATTCAGTACTTC. It translates to CASSHEGAAKNIQYF.

The rearrangement uses TRBV12-3 or TRBV12-4 and TRBJ2-7, with 7 bases matching TRBD1. This CDR3 is 12 amino acids long. V was pared by 11 bases and J by 3 bases, with 7 bases of the junction left unmatched. The CDR3 protein is CASQGDGYEQYF. The CDR3 nucleotides are TGTGCCTCTCAGGGGGACGGCTACGAGCAGTACTTC.